Below are 8 T cell receptor beta chains sequenced from a single sample in a study of T cells expressing NK-cell markers (dated by TCRdb to 2019 to 2021). Receptor libraries were prepared by 5' RACE. The run used an Illumina HiSeq 2000. One entry per CDR3 protein sequence results from the TCRdb reprocessing of the reads, with DNA left out. This sample's clone table shows just under 150,000 distinct CDR3 sequences. The ten largest clonotypes hold 12% of the sample. The sequenced sample consisted of blood T cells: a sorted CD56 or NKG2C T cell subset, CD4+ or CD8+ T cells, or bulk PBMC T cells (not recorded which). All receptors come from a young man in good health. Donor details come from another sample of the same person, matched by shared clones.

This sequence joins TRBV12-3 or TRBV12-4 and TRBJ2-4; TCRdb names TRBD2, which stays unverified in the absence of DNA. The CDR3 is 13 residues long. The CDR3 protein is CASGGEGKNIQYF.

The chain is built from TRBV29-1 and TRBJ2-2; no DNA is available, so the TRBD1 call from TCRdb remains unchecked. The CDR3 length is 15 residues. Germline V gene data show CDR1 as SQVTM and CDR2 as ANQGSEA. CDR3 in amino acids: CSVDSRDSMAGELFF.

J is TRBJ2-2 and V is TRBV25-1; TCRdb designates TRBD1, a call that cannot be tested without DNA. The CDR3 consists of 17 residues. Germline assignment: CDR1 MGHDK and CDR2 SYGVNS. The chain's CDR3 is CASSEYTPRGFTGELFF.

The CDR3 spells CASSLNRASTQYF. The chain uses TRBV27 and TRBJ2-5; checking the TCRdb D call of TRBD1 is not possible without DNA. Germline-derived CDR1 and CDR2 are MNHEY and SMNVEV (reference sequence). This CDR3 region has 13 residues.

The chain employs TRBV20-1 and TRBJ2-1; TCRdb's D call of TRBD2 is untestable without DNA. The CDR3 has 13 residues. Germline lookup yields CDR1 DFQATT and CDR2 SNEGSKA (reference sequence). The CDR3 here is CRVGERASGEQFF.

The chain joins TRBV5-5 to TRBJ2-6. CDR1 and CDR2 from the germline V gene are SGHKS and YYEKEE (reference sequence). The CDR3 consists of 15 residues. The CDR3 is CASSLGRSGANVLTF.

The V and J genes are TRBV6-5 and TRBJ2-7; TCRdb selects TRBD1, and the lack of DNA leaves this call unchecked. This CDR3 region has 15 residues. Germline values: CDR1 MNHEY, CDR2 SVGAGI. This CDR3 reads CASSYSPGGQYEQYF.

CDR3 region: CASSSTIRTGQGPADTQYF. This rearrangement joins TRBV27 to TRBJ2-3; no DNA is available, so the TRBD1 call from TCRdb remains unchecked. The germline V gene encodes CDR1 MNHEY and CDR2 SMNVEV (reference sequence). The CDR3 has 19 residues.